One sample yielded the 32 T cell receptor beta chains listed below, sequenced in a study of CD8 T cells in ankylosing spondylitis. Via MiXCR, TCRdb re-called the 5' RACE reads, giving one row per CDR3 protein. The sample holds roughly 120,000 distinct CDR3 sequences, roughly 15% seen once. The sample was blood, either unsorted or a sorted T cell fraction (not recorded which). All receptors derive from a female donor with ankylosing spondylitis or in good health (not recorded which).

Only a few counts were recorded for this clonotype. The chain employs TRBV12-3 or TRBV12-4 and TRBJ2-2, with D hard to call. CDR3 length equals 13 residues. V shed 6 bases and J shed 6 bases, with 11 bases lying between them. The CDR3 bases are TGTGCCAGCAGGGAACTCGACCCCGGGGAGCTGTTTTTT. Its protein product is CASRELDPGELFF.

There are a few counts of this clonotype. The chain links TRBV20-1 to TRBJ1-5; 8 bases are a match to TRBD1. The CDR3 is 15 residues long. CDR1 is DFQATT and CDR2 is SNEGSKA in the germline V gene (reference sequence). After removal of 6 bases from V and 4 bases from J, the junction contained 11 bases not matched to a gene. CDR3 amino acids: CSAAEEQGGNQPQHF. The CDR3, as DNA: TGCAGTGCCGCTGAGGAACAGGGGGGAAATCAGCCCCAGCATTTT.

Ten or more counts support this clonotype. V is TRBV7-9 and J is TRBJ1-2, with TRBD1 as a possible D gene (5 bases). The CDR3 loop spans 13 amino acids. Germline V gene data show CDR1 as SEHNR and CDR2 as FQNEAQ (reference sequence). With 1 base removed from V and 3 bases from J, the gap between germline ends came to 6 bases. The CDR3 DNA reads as TGTGCCAGCAGCTTAGGAGGGGACTATGGCTACACCTTC. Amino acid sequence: CASSLGGDYGYTF. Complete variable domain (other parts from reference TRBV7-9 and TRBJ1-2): DTGVSQNPRHKITKRGQNVTFRCDPISEHNRLYWYRQTLGQGPEFLTYFQNEAQLEKSRLLSDRFSAERPKGSFSTLEIQRTEQGDSAMYLCASSLGGDYGYTFGSGTRLTVV.

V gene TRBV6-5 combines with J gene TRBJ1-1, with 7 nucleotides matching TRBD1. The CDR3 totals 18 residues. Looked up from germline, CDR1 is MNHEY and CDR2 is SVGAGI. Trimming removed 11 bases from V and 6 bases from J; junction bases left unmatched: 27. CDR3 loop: CAEFWAGGPSVARPEAFF. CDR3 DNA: TGTGCCGAGTTTTGGGCAGGGGGACCGTCTGTCGCGAGGCCTGAAGCTTTCTTT.

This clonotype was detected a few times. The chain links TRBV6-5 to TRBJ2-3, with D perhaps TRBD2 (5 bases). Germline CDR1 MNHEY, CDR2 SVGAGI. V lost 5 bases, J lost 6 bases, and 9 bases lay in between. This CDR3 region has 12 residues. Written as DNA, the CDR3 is TGTGCCAGCAGTGAGGGCGGGGATACGCAGTATTTT. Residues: CASSEGGDTQYF.

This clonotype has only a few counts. CDR3 region: CSARVGQASSYNEQFF. DNA of the CDR3: TGCAGTGCTAGAGTGGGACAGGCGTCATCCTACAATGAGCAGTTCTTC. The chain carries TRBV20-1 and TRBJ2-1; 8 bases map to TRBD1. Per germline, CDR1 DFQATT and CDR2 SNEGSKA (reference sequence). This CDR3 comprises 16 residues. With V trimmed by 1 base and J by 1 base, 6 bases remained unmatched.

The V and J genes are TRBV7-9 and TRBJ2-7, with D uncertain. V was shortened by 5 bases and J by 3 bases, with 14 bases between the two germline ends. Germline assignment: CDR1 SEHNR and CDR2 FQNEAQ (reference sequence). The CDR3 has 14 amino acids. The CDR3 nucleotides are TGTGCCAGCAGCACCACTCGTAGAGACTACGAGCAGTACTTC. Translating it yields CASSTTRRDYEQYF.

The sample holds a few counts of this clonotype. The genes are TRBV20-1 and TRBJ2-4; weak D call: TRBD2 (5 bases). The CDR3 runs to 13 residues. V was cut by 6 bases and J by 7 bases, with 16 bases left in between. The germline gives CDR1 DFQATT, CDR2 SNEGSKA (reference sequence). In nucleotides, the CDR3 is TGCAGTGCCCGGACCTACCAGCGGAACATTCAGTACTTC. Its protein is CSARTYQRNIQYF.

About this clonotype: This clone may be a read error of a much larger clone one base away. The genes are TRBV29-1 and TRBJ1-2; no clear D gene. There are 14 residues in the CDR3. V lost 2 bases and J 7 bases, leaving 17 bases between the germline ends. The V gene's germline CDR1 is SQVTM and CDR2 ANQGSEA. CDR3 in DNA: TGCAGCGTTGAAAGTACAGTGGCTATCTCTGGCTACACCTTC. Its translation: CSVESTVAISGYTF.

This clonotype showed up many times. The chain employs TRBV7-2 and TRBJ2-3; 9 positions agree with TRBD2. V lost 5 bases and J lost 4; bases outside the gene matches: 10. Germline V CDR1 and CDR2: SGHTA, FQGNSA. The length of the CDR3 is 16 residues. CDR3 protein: CASSTRWSGGSDTQYF. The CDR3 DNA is TGTGCCAGCAGCACCCGGTGGAGCGGGGGGTCAGATACGCAGTATTTT.

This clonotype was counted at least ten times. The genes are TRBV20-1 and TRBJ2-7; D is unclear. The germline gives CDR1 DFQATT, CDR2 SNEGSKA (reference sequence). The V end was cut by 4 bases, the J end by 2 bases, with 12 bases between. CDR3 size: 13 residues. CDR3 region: CSATSDLAYEQYF. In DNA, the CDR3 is TGCAGTGCTACCTCCGATCTCGCCTACGAGCAGTACTTC.

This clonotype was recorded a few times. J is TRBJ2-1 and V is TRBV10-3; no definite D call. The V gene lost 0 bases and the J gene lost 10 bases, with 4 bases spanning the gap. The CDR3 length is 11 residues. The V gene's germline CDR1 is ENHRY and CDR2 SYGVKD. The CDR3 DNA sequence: TGTGCCATCAGTGAGTCGGGGGAGCAGTTCTTC. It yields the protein CAISESGEQFF.

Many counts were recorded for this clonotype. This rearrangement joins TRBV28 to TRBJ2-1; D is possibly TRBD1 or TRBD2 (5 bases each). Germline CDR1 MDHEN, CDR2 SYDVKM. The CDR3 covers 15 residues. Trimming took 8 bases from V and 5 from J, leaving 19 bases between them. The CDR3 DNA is TGTGCCAGCCCACCCCGGGGACCTCTCGACAATGAGCAGTTCTTC. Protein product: CASPPRGPLDNEQFF.

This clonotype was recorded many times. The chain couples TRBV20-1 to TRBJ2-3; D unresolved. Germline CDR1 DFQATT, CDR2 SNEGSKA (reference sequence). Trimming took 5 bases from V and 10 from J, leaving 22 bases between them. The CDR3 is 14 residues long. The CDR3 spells CSAGRRLRNGAQYF. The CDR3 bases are TGCAGTGCTGGACGACGTTTGAGGAACGGTGCGCAGTATTTT.

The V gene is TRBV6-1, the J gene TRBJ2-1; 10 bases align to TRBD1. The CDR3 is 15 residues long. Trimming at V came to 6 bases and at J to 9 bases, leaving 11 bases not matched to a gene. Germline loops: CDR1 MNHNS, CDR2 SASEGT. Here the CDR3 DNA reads TGTGCCAGCAGGTCGACCGGGACAGGGGCAGTTGAGCAGTTCTTC. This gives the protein CASRSTGTGAVEQFF.

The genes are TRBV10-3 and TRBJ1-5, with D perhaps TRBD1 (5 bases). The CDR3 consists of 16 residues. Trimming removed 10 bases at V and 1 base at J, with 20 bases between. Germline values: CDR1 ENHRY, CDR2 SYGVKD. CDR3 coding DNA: TGTGCCACCGGGGACGGCGCCAAGGGCAGCAATCAGCCCCAGCATTTT. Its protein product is CATGDGAKGSNQPQHF.

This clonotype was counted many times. The CDR3 bases are TGCGCCAGCAGCTTGCAGTCAGGGGGTCTCTACGAGCAGTACTTC. Amino acids: CASSLQSGGLYEQYF. The chain joins TRBV5-1 to TRBJ2-7; 7 nucleotides agree with TRBD1. Trimming cost V 1 base and J 3 bases; bases outside gene matches: 7. Germline CDR1 and CDR2: SGHRS and YFSETQ. This CDR3 comprises 15 residues.

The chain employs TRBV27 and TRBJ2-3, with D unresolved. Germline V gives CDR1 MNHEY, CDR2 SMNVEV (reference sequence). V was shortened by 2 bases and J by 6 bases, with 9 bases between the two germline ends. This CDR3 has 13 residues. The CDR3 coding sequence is TGTGCCAGCAGTTTACTGACCGGCGATACGCAGTATTTT. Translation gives CASSLLTGDTQYF.

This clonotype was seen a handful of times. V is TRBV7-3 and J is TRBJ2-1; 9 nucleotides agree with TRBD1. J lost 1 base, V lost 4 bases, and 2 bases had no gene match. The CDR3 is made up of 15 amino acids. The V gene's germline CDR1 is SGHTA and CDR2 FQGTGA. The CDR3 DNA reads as TGTGCCAGCAGCTCACAGGGGGCGTCCTACAATGAGCAGTTCTTC. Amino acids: CASSSQGASYNEQFF. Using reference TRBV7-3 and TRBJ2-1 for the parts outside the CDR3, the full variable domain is GAGVSQTPSNKVTEKGKYVELRCDPISGHTALYWYRQSLGQGPEFLIYFQGTGAADDSGLPNDRFFAVRPEGSVSTLKIQRTERGDSAVYLCASSSQGASYNEQFFGPGTRLTVL.

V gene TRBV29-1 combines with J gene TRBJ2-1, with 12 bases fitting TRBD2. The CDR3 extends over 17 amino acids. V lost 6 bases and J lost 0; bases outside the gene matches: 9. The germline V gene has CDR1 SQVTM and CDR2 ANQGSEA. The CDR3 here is CSVRWTSGKTSYNEQFF. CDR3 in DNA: TGCAGCGTCCGATGGACTAGCGGGAAAACCTCCTACAATGAGCAGTTCTTC.

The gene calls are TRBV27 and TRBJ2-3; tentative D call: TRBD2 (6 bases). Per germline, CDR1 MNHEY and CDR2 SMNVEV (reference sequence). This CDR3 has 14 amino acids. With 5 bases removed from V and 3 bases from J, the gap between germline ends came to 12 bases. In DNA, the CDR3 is TGTGCCAGCAGTACGGACTATAATACAGATACGCAGTATTTT. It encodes CASSTDYNTDTQYF.

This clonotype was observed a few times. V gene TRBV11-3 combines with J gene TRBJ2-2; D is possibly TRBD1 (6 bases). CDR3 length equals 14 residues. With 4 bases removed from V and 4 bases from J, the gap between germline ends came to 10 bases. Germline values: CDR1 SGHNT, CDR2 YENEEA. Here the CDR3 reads CASSSTGGTGELFF. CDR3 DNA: TGTGCCAGCAGCTCGACAGGCGGCACCGGGGAGCTGTTTTTT.

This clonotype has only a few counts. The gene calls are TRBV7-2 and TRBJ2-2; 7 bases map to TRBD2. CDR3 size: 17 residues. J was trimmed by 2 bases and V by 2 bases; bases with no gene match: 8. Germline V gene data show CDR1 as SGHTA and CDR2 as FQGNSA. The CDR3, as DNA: TGTGCCAGCAGCTTAAGAGTCAGCGGGGTAAACACCGGGGAGCTGTTTTTT. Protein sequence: CASSLRVSGVNTGELFF.

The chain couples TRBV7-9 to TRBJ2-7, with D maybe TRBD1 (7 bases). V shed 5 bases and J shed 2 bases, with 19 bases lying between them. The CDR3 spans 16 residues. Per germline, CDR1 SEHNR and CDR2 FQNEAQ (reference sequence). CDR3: CASSTPGGNTPYEQYF. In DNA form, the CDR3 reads TGTGCCAGCAGCACCCCAGGGGGGAATACACCCTACGAGCAGTACTTC.

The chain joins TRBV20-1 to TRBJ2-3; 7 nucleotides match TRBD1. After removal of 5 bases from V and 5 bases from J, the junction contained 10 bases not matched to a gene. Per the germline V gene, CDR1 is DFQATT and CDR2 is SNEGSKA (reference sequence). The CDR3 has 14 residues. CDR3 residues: CSAPRRTGLDTQYF. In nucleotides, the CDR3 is TGCAGTGCTCCACGTAGGACAGGTTTAGATACGCAGTATTTT.

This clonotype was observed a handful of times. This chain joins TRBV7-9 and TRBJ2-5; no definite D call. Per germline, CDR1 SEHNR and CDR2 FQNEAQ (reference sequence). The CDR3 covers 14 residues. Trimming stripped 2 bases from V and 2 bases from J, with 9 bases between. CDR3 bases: TGTGCCAGCAGCTTATCGGCAATACAAGAGACCCAGTACTTC. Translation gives CASSLSAIQETQYF.

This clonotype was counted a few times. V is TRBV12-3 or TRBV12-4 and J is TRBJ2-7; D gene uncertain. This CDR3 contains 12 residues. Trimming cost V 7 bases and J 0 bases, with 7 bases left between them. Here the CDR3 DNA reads TGTGCCAGCAATCGCGGCTCCTACGAGCAGTACTTC. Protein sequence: CASNRGSYEQYF.

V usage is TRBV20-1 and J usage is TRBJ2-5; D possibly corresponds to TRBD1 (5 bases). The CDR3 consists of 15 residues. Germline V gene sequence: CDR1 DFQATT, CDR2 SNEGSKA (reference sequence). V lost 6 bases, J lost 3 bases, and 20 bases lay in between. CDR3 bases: TGCAGTGCCCGGAGTAGCTCTGGGGCTAAAGAGACCCAGTACTTC. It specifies CSARSSSGAKETQYF.

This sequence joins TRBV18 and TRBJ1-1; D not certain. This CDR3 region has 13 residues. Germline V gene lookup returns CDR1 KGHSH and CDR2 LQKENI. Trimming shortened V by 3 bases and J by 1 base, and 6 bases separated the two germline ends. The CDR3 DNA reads TGTGCCAGCTCACCGGGATGGAACACTGAAGCTTTCTTT. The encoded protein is CASSPGWNTEAFF. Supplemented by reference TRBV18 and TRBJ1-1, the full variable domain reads NAGVMQNPRHLVRRRGQEARLRCSPMKGHSHVYWYRQLPEEGLKFMVYLQKENIIDESGMPKERFSAEFPKEGPSILRIQQVVRGDSAAYFCASSPGWNTEAFFGQGTRLTVV.

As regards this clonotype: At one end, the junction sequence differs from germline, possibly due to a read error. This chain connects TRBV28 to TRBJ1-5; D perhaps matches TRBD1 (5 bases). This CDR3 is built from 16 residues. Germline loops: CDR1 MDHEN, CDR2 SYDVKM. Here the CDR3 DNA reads TGTGGCAGCAGTGTGGGACTCACCGCTGGCAATCAGCCCCAGCATTTT. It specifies CGSSVGLTAGNQPQHF. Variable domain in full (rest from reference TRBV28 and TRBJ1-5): DVKVTQSSRYLVKRTGEKVFLECVQDMDHENMFWYRQDPGLGLRLIYFSYDVKMKEKGDIPEGYSVSREKKERFSLILESASTNQTSMYLCGSSVGLTAGNQPQHFGDGTRLSIL.

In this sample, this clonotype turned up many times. In nucleotides, the CDR3 is TGCAGTGCTAGACTAGCGGGAGGTAGCACAGATACGCAGTATTTT. This gives the protein CSARLAGGSTDTQYF. The chain recombines TRBV20-1 with TRBJ2-3; 11 bases are a match to TRBD2. Germline values: CDR1 DFQATT, CDR2 SNEGSKA (reference sequence). The CDR3 is 15 amino acids. The ends lost 2 bases at V and 0 bases at J; junction bases unmatched: 1.

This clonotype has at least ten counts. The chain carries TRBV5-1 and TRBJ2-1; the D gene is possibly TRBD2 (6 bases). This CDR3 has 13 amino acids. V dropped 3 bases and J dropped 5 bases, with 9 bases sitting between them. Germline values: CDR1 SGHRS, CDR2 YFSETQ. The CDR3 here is CASSSWGDNEQFF. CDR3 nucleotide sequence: TGCGCCAGCAGCTCGTGGGGGGACAATGAGCAGTTCTTC.